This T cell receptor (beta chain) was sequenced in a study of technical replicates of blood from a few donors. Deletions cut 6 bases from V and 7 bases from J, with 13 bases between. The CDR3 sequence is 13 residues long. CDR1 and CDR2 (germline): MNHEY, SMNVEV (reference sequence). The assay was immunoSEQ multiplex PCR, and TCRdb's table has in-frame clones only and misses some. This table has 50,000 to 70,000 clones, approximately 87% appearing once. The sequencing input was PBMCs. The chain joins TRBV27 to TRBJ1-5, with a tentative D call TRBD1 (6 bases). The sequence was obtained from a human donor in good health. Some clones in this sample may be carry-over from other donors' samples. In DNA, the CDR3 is TGTGCCAGCAGCGTACAACAGGGACAGCCCCAGCATTTT. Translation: CASSVQQGQPQHF.